The rows below give T cell receptor beta chains drawn from one sample of a study of blood T cell repertoires in COVID-19. Profiled with immunoSEQ multiplex PCR; TCRdb holds only in-frame clones, not every one. Of 150,000 to 200,000 clones listed, approximately 84% are singletons. Sequencing used peripheral blood. The receptors shown here come from a human donor with acute or convalescent COVID-19. The donor label of this sample is uncertain. The CDR3 runs from the conserved cysteine through the conserved F or W.

cdr3_aa | j_call | v_call
CASSFGYGYTF | TRBJ1-2 | TRBV12-3/TRBV12-4
CASSRDELGYTF | TRBJ1-2 | TRBV5-5
CASSSGTAHGYTF | TRBJ1-2 | TRBV5-1
CASRQNRASSYNEQFF | TRBJ2-1 | TRBV28
CAISIRTGSFSSGANVLTF | TRBJ2-6 | TRBV10-3
CASSLGVLAGGVETQYF | TRBJ2-5 | TRBV7-3
CAWSREFSYNSPLHF | TRBJ1-6 | TRBV30
CASRRGTGGTYEQYF | TRBJ2-7 | TRBV6-5
CASRITGSYEQYF | TRBJ2-7 | TRBV12-2
CASSLAVGGNQPQHF | TRBJ1-5 | TRBV7-8
CASSIRVSQPQHF | TRBJ1-5 | TRBV19
CASRDQGWSPLHF | TRBJ1-6 | TRBV12-3/TRBV12-4
CASSIGTSGSTDTQYF | TRBJ2-3 | TRBV7-9
CAISEIGAETEAFF | TRBJ1-1 | TRBV10-3
CAWNQGQFANEKLFF | TRBJ1-4 | TRBV30
CASSYYSGSFDEQYF | TRBJ2-7 | TRBV5-1
CASSPTGNLMNTEAFF | TRBJ1-1 | TRBV5-1
CASSLGSSYEQYF | TRBJ2-7 | TRBV3-1/TRBV3-2
CASSLGDRDNTGELFF | TRBJ2-2 | TRBV7-7
CASPEVSKNIQYF | TRBJ2-4 | TRBV7-3
CTSSQVTGLAGLGGELFF | TRBJ2-2 | TRBV1
CATSSRGGNQPQHF | TRBJ1-5 | TRBV15